These 24 T cell receptor beta chains were all obtained from the same sample, sequenced in a study of T-cell reconstitution after alpha-beta-depleted transplantation in children. Unique molecular identifiers were incorporated into the prepared TCRbeta library. TCRdb itself ran the PCR reads through MiXCR, one entry per CDR3 protein. The profile shows some 200,000 distinct CDR3 sequences, roughly 9% of them singletons. The sequenced sample was PBMCs from the stem cell graft donor, obtained from the stem cell graft. Source of these receptors: a human donor who donated a stem cell graft to a child with acute lymphoblastic leukemia.

This clonotype occurred many times. The V gene is TRBV5-1, the J gene TRBJ2-7, with 10 bases identical to TRBD2. The ends lost 0 bases at V and 3 bases at J; junction bases unmatched: 3. Germline loops: CDR1 SGHRS, CDR2 YFSETQ. CDR3 length: 15 amino acids. CDR3 bases: TGCGCCAGCAGCTTGGTAGCGGGGGGCATCTACGAGCAGTACTTC. Protein product: CASSLVAGGIYEQYF.

V gene TRBV18 combines with J gene TRBJ2-7, with TRBD1 matching over 7 bases. V gave up 0 bases and J gave up 0 bases; unmatched junction bases: 8. This CDR3 comprises 17 residues. The germline V gene encodes CDR1 KGHSH and CDR2 LQKENI. The CDR3 nucleotides are TGTGCCAGCTCACCACCGGGGCAGGGGGTTAGCTCCTACGAGCAGTACTTC. Its protein product is CASSPPGQGVSSYEQYF.

The chain couples TRBV27 to TRBJ2-7, with a weak D call TRBD2 (7 bases). This CDR3 region has 14 residues. The V and J ends lost 10 bases and 7 bases respectively, with 23 bases between them. The germline CDR1 and CDR2 sequences are MNHEY and SMNVEV (reference sequence). CDR3: CAIRGASNPREQYF. Here the CDR3 DNA reads TGTGCCATTCGGGGGGCCTCAAATCCTAGGGAGCAGTACTTC.

This clonotype was found many times. The chain links TRBV11-1 to TRBJ2-1, with 10 positions matching TRBD1. Germline CDR1 and CDR2: SGHAT and FQDESV (reference sequence). The CDR3 length is 15 residues. Germline trimming cut 5 bases from V and 7 bases from J; bases unmatched to any gene: 8. The chain's CDR3 is CASSPIRTGGNEQFF. As DNA, the CDR3 is TGTGCCAGCAGCCCTATCAGGACAGGGGGAAATGAGCAGTTCTTC.

The chain couples TRBV2 to TRBJ2-1, with D possibly TRBD2 on 5 matching bases. V was cut by 0 bases and J by 0 bases, with 6 bases left in between. Germline V CDR1 and CDR2: SNHLY, FYNNEI. CDR3 length: 15 amino acids. CDR3 DNA: TGTGCCAGCAGTGAAGCGGGGAGCTCCTACAATGAGCAGTTCTTC. This encodes CASSEAGSSYNEQFF.

The chain joins TRBV7-8 to TRBJ1-1; D is unresolved. The V gene lost 3 bases and the J gene lost 5 bases, with 7 bases spanning the gap. Germline CDR1 is SGHVS and CDR2 is FQNEAQ. The CDR3 length is 12 residues. The CDR3 DNA is TGTGCCAGCAGCTTGGAACGGACTGAAGCTTTCTTT. Its protein is CASSLERTEAFF.

This clonotype was seen only a few times. The chain recombines TRBV4-1 with TRBJ2-7; TRBD2 aligns across 8 bases. The CDR3 is 15 residues long. From germline, CDR1 is MGHRA and CDR2 YSYEKL. The V and J ends lost 1 base and 4 bases, in that order; junction bases with no gene match: 6. The CDR3 spells CASSQGNSGVYEQYF. CDR3 bases: TGCGCCAGCAGCCAAGGAAATAGCGGGGTATACGAGCAGTACTTC.

The chain uses TRBV29-1 and TRBJ2-6; D is ambiguous. Germline V gives CDR1 SQVTM, CDR2 ANQGSEA. The CDR3 has 12 residues. The germline V and J ends were trimmed by 0 bases and 10 bases, with 7 bases remaining between them. The CDR3 DNA sequence: TGCAGCGTTGAAGATCGCCAAAACGTCCTGACTTTC. Translating gives CSVEDRQNVLTF.

This clonotype was detected many times. This chain links TRBV10-3 with TRBJ1-1, with TRBD1 matching over 9 bases. The CDR3 sequence is 16 residues long. After removal of 2 bases from V and 3 bases from J, the junction contained 7 bases not matched to a gene. Germline loops: CDR1 ENHRY, CDR2 SYGVKD. CDR3 protein: CAISEGYRDRDTEAFF. DNA for the CDR3: TGTGCCATCAGTGAGGGCTACCGGGACAGGGACACTGAAGCTTTCTTT.

V is TRBV9 and J is TRBJ1-1, with a weak D call TRBD1 (6 bases). With 0 bases removed from V and 1 base from J, the gap between germline ends came to 13 bases. Germline assignment: CDR1 SGDLS and CDR2 YYNGEE. The CDR3 is made up of 16 amino acids. The CDR3 protein is CASSVGGGVRNTEAFF. The CDR3 DNA reads TGTGCCAGCAGCGTAGGAGGGGGGGTAAGGAACACTGAAGCTTTCTTT. Together with reference TRBV9 and TRBJ1-1, the CDR3 gives the full variable domain: DSGVTQTPKHLITATGQRVTLRCSPRSGDLSVYWYQQSLDQGLQFLIQYYNGEERAKGNILERFSAQQFPDLHSELNLSSLELGDSALYFCASSVGGGVRNTEAFFGQGTRLTVV.

This clonotype has just a few counts. This chain links TRBV5-1 with TRBJ1-1, with TRBD1 as a possible D gene (5 bases). The CDR3 has 14 amino acids. Germline CDR1 reads SGHRS; CDR2 reads YFSETQ. The ends were cut back, 1 base at V and 6 bases at J, with 13 bases in the middle. CDR3 DNA: TGCGCCAGCAGCTTGCCGGATCGGGGGGCTGAAGCTTTCTTT. This encodes CASSLPDRGAEAFF. The variable domain in full, with the rest retrieved from reference TRBV5-1 and TRBJ1-1, is KAGVTQTPRYLIKTRGQQVTLSCSPISGHRSVSWYQQTPGQGLQFLFEYFSETQRNKGNFPGRFSGRQFSNSRSEMNVSTLELGDSALYLCASSLPDRGAEAFFGQGTRLTVV.

This clonotype was counted many times. V usage is TRBV5-1 and J usage is TRBJ2-3; D is unresolved. The CDR3 has 13 amino acids. CDR1 SGHRS and CDR2 YFSETQ come from the germline V gene. V lost 3 bases and J lost 7, with 12 bases in between. Here the CDR3 reads CASSSNPGNTQYF. The CDR3, as DNA: TGCGCCAGCAGCTCGAATCCAGGAAATACGCAGTATTTT.

This clonotype was observed a few times. This rearrangement joins TRBV11-2 to TRBJ1-2; 7 positions agree with TRBD1. Germline CDR1 is SGHAT and CDR2 is FQNNGV. The CDR3 length is 14 residues. The V segment lost 3 bases and the J segment 5 bases; nucleotides outside the gene matches: 6. In DNA form, the CDR3 reads TGTGCCAGCAGCTTGATAGACAGGGCTTATGGCTACACCTTC. It codes for CASSLIDRAYGYTF.

This clonotype was detected many times. Sequence at one end of the junction differs from germline and may be a read error. CDR3 residues: CASSKAELDLLFSSPLHF. Here the CDR3 DNA reads TGTGCCAGCAGTAAAGCAGAATTAGACCTTCTTTTCAGTTCACCCCTCCACTTT. The V gene is TRBV6-1, the J gene TRBJ1-6; D is unresolved. The CDR3 spans 18 residues. The germline CDR1 and CDR2 sequences are MNHNS and SASEGT.

Only a few counts were recorded for this clonotype. The chain recombines TRBV5-1 with TRBJ2-7; no clear D. With 1 base removed from V and 2 bases from J, the gap between germline ends came to 10 bases. The CDR3 has 14 amino acids. Germline assignment: CDR1 SGHRS and CDR2 YFSETQ. CDR3 residues: CASSLNQRTYEQYF. The CDR3 DNA reads as TGCGCCAGCAGCTTGAACCAGAGAACCTACGAGCAGTACTTC.

There are many counts of this clonotype. The chain is built from TRBV19 and TRBJ1-3, with D uncertain. V was trimmed by 6 bases and J by 0 bases, leaving 9 bases between them. Germline V gene lookup returns CDR1 LNHDA and CDR2 SQIVND (reference sequence). The CDR3 runs to 14 residues. For the CDR3, the DNA is TGTGCCAGTAGGGCGGCAAGCTCTGGAAACACCATATATTTT. Translation gives CASRAASSGNTIYF.

Of note for this clonotype: This may stem from a read error, because a much larger clone lies one nucleotide away. Since the CDR3 does not end with the conserved phenylalanine or tryptophan, this likely comes from a read error. The chain links TRBV11-2 to TRBJ1-3; D is unclear. Trimming stripped 0 bases from V and 4 bases from J, with 10 bases between. CDR1 and CDR2 (germline): SGHAT, FQNNGV. CDR3 length: 15 amino acids. The CDR3 coding sequence is TGTGCCAGCAGCTTAGACCCCGTCAGGGGAAACACCATATATTAT. It is translated as CASSLDPVRGNTIYY.

There are many counts of this clonotype. The chain has TRBV24-1 and TRBJ2-3; 7 nucleotides line up with TRBD1. Germline CDR1 reads KGHDR; CDR2 reads SFDVKD. V lost 4 bases, J lost 1 base, and 7 bases stayed unmatched. The length of the CDR3 is 16 residues. This chain's CDR3 is CATSDGTDTRTDTQYF. The CDR3 region has the DNA TGTGCCACCAGTGACGGGACAGACACTCGCACAGATACGCAGTATTTT.

This clonotype was found many times. The chain uses TRBV27 and TRBJ2-6; D unclear. Germline V gene data show CDR1 as MNHEY and CDR2 as SMNVEV (reference sequence). The CDR3 is 20 residues long. V was trimmed by 2 bases and J by 0 bases, leaving 20 bases between them. CDR3 sequence (DNA): TGTGCCAGCAGTTTAAGGGTACAGATCGCGGCTTCCTCTGGGGCCAACGTCCTGACTTTC. Translating gives CASSLRVQIAASSGANVLTF.

Only a few counts were recorded for this clonotype. This rearrangement joins TRBV29-1 to TRBJ1-6; tentatively, D is TRBD1 (6 bases). This CDR3 region has 13 residues. V was pared by 5 bases and J by 9 bases, with 14 bases between. Germline V gives CDR1 SQVTM, CDR2 ANQGSEA. CDR3: CSVQQGLGSPLHF. In nucleotides, the CDR3 is TGCAGCGTTCAGCAGGGGTTGGGTTCACCCCTCCACTTT.

The sample holds many counts of this clonotype. The V call is TRBV5-1, the J call TRBJ2-7, with a possible D match to TRBD1 (6 bases). Between the trimmed V and J ends, which lost 1 base and 2 bases, there was a span of 10 bases. Per germline, CDR1 SGHRS and CDR2 YFSETQ. This CDR3 is 14 amino acids long. CDR3 residues: CASSLRQGTYEQYF. In nucleotides, the CDR3 is TGCGCCAGCAGCTTGCGGCAGGGGACCTACGAGCAGTACTTC. The whole variable domain, remainder taken from reference TRBV5-1 and TRBJ2-7, is KAGVTQTPRYLIKTRGQQVTLSCSPISGHRSVSWYQQTPGQGLQFLFEYFSETQRNKGNFPGRFSGRQFSNSRSEMNVSTLELGDSALYLCASSLRQGTYEQYFGPGTRLTVT.

The chain joins TRBV7-9 to TRBJ2-3; TRBD1 aligns across 7 bases. Germline V lookup: CDR1 SEHNR, CDR2 FQNEAQ (reference sequence). The CDR3 has 15 residues. J gave up 2 bases and V 8 bases, and 10 bases lay outside the gene matches. The CDR3 coding sequence is TGTGCCAGCTCCGCCTCACAGGGGTTCACAGATACGCAGTATTTT. As protein: CASSASQGFTDTQYF.

The rearrangement uses TRBV7-2 and TRBJ1-1; tentatively, D is TRBD1 (5 bases). Germline CDR1 and CDR2: SGHTA and FQGNSA. The CDR3 covers 15 residues. V was clipped by 1 base and J by 2 bases, with 11 bases between them. The DNA of the CDR3 is TGTGCCAGCAGCTTAGACACCGGGGCAAACACTGAAGCTTTCTTT. Amino acids: CASSLDTGANTEAFF.

This clonotype has a count of ten or more. The genes are TRBV28 and TRBJ2-7, with D unresolved. Trimming cost V 6 bases and J 3 bases, with 3 bases left between them. This CDR3 comprises 10 residues. CDR1 and CDR2 (germline): MDHEN, SYDVKM. CDR3 nucleotides: TGTGCCAGCAGGGACTACGAGCAGTACTTC. Translating it yields CASRDYEQYF.